This is a list of T cell receptor beta chains from one sample in a study of naive and memory T cell subsets. In TCRdb, the UMI-ligation and nested PCR reads were re-called with MiXCR into one record per CDR3 protein. The sample lists more than 20,000 distinct CDR3 sequences; 4.5% to 7% were seen once. The specimen was skin, collected from a tuberculin skin test site. Receptors originate from an adult in good health. Both conserved end residues are part of each CDR3. A D gene is named only where the DNA matches it firmly. Size values are once, few and many counts, or a class for expanded clones, and some rows have none.

NA TRBJ1-2 NA TRBV19 TGTGCCAGTAGCCCCCTTTGGACCCTAAACTATGGCTACACCTTC CASSPLWTLNYGYTF
many TRBJ2-3 TRBD1 TRBV4-1 TGCGCCAGCAGCCGCAGACCCCCCGGACAGGACGGTACAGATACGCAGTATTTT CASSRRPPGQDGTDTQYF
many TRBJ2-1 NA TRBV30 TGTGCCTCCCGGGCTGTAAGCTCCTACAATGAGCAGTTCTTC CASRAVSSYNEQFF
many TRBJ2-5 NA TRBV27 TGTGCCAGCAGTTTGGGGGGGGGCCACGAGACCCAGTACTTC CASSLGGGHETQYF
few TRBJ2-7 TRBD2 TRBV7-9 TGTGCCAGCAGCTTAGCGAGTACTAGCGGATTCTACGAGCAGTACTTC CASSLASTSGFYEQYF
medium-sized TRBJ2-7 TRBD2 TRBV11-1 TGTGCCAGCAGCTTAGAAGAAGCGGGGACCTCGTACGAGCAGTACTTC CASSLEEAGTSYEQYF
medium-sized TRBJ2-1 NA TRBV30 TGTGCCTCTGGGGGAAAAAGGGCCAATGAGCAGTTCTTC CASGGKRANEQFF
many TRBJ2-2 TRBD2 TRBV20-1 TGCAGTGCTAGAGATCTTTCCCGGACTAGCGGGAGGTTCGGGACCGGGGAGCTGTTTTTT CSARDLSRTSGRFGTGELFF
many TRBJ2-5 NA TRBV6-5 TGTGCCAGCAGCCCCCTACGGGGAGAGACCCAGTACTTC CASSPLRGETQYF
few TRBJ2-6 NA TRBV14 TGTGCCAGCAGCCTGGCTGGGGCCAACGTCCTGACTTTC CASSLAGANVLTF
NA TRBJ1-5 NA TRBV19 TGTGCCAGTAGTATGGGTGAGGGAAGAGGCAATCAGCCCCAGCATTTT CASSMGEGRGNQPQHF
few TRBJ1-5 NA TRBV6-1 TGTGCCAGCAGGGAGTACCAGAATTTCAATCAGCCCCAGCATTTT CASREYQNFNQPQHF
many TRBJ2-5 NA TRBV6-2/TRBV6-3 TGTGCCAGGAACGGACGGGAGACCCAGTACTTC CARNGRETQYF
many TRBJ2-3 NA TRBV28 TGTGCCAGCACCATCCCGGGCCTAAGGAACACAGATACGCAGTATTTT CASTIPGLRNTDTQYF
many TRBJ2-7 TRBD2 TRBV6-1 TGTGCCAGCCTGGGAGGAGCGGGAGGGCCGTACTACGAGCAGTACTTC CASLGGAGGPYYEQYF
many TRBJ2-2 TRBD2 TRBV29-1 TGCAGCGTTGAAGGCGGGAGGGCCGGGGAGCTGTTTTTT CSVEGGRAGELFF
NA TRBJ1-5 TRBD1 TRBV20-1 TGCAGTGCTAGAGACGCTGGCAGGGGGCGTCAGCCCCAGCATTTT CSARDAGRGRQPQHF
NA TRBJ2-3 TRBD2 TRBV20-1 TGCAGTGCTAGACTAGCGGGAGGGCCGTATGTGGATACGCAGTATTTT CSARLAGGPYVDTQYF
many TRBJ2-7 NA TRBV3-1 TGTGCCAGCAGCCGTCCGGGCCTCGTCTACGAGCAGTACTTC CASSRPGLVYEQYF
many TRBJ2-5 TRBD2 TRBV9 TGTGCCAGCAGCGTAGATAGCGGGAGGGGAGAGACCCAGTACTTC CASSVDSGRGETQYF
few TRBJ1-1 NA TRBV21-1 TGTGCCAGCAGCAAAGCAAAGGGGGGTCAGGGCACTGAAGCTTTCTTT CASSKAKGGQGTEAFF
few TRBJ2-3 NA TRBV19 TGTGCCAGTAGTATATACATATACACAGATACGCAGTATTTT CASSIYIYTDTQYF
medium-sized TRBJ1-6 TRBD1 TRBV5-1 TGCGCCAGCAGGGGTCCGCAGGGGGCGATGGTGTCCGCTTCACCCCTCCACTTT CASRGPQGAMVSASPLHF
medium-sized TRBJ2-1 NA TRBV6-1 TGTGCCAGCGGGAGACTCGGCAATGAGCAGTTCTTC CASGRLGNEQFF
few TRBJ1-3 NA TRBV20-1 TGCAGTGCTAGGGCGGGAAACACCATATATTTT CSARAGNTIYF
many TRBJ2-5 NA TRBV4-2 TGTGCCAGCAGCCAAGATCTGGGGGGCTTAGGAGAGACCCAGTACTTC CASSQDLGGLGETQYF
few TRBJ2-7 TRBD1 TRBV18 TGTGCCAGCTCACCCTTTCCACAGGGGGCGCCGGGCTCCTACGAGCAGTACTTC CASSPFPQGAPGSYEQYF
NA TRBJ1-5 TRBD1 TRBV6-5 TGTGCCAGCAGTCCACAGGGGTATAGCAATCAGCCCCAGCATTTT CASSPQGYSNQPQHF
many TRBJ2-1 NA TRBV6-2/TRBV6-3 TGTGCCAGCAGAACTAGTGGCTACAATGAGCAGTTCTTC CASRTSGYNEQFF
many TRBJ2-3 TRBD2 TRBV6-5 TGTGCCAGCAGTGGAGCGGGAAGGAGCACAGATACGCAGTATTTT CASSGAGRSTDTQYF
few TRBJ2-7 TRBD1 TRBV29-1 TGCAGCGTTGGGGACAGCTCCGAGCAGTACTTC CSVGDSSEQYF
many TRBJ2-1 TRBD2 TRBV7-9 TGTGCCAGCAGCTTAGGGATCCTAGCGGGCTCCTACAATGAGCAGTTCTTC CASSLGILAGSYNEQFF
many TRBJ2-1 NA TRBV7-8 TGTGCCAGCAGCTTAGCCCCTTGGAGTGAGCAGTTCTTC CASSLAPWSEQFF
NA TRBJ2-7 TRBD2 TRBV7-9 TGTGCCAGCAGGTATACAGCGGGAGAGGCAAACGAGCAGTACTTC CASRYTAGEANEQYF
few TRBJ2-7 TRBD2 TRBV27 TGTGCCAGCAGAGGACTAGCGGGGGTCTACGAGCAGTACTTC CASRGLAGVYEQYF
NA TRBJ2-1 NA TRBV24-1 TGTGCCACCAGTCAAAATCCTCCCGGGGGTGGTGAGCAGTTCTTC CATSQNPPGGGEQFF
many TRBJ2-7 TRBD1 TRBV28 TGTGCCAGCCGACAGGGCTACGAGCAGTACTTC CASRQGYEQYF
many TRBJ1-5 TRBD1 TRBV18 TGTGCCAGCTCCCTTAGGACAGGCTTCGGGCAGCCCCAGCATTTT CASSLRTGFGQPQHF
many TRBJ2-7 NA TRBV12-2 TGTGCAAGTCGCCGCCTCAGCTACGAGCAGTACTTC CASRRLSYEQYF
many TRBJ2-1 NA TRBV7-9 TGTGCCAGCAGCTCTCTAGGTGAGCAGTTCTTC CASSSLGEQFF
NA TRBJ1-1 NA TRBV7-9 TGTGCCAGCAGCTTAGGGGCCAGGGGCACTGAAGCTTTCTTT CASSLGARGTEAFF
many TRBJ2-7 TRBD2 TRBV10-3 TGTGCCATCAGTGAGTCCTCCCTAGCGGAGGAGCCCTACGAGCAGTACTTC CAISESSLAEEPYEQYF
NA TRBJ1-1 NA TRBV28 TGTGCCAGCACCACCCCCCCGAACACTGAAGCTTTCTTT CASTTPPNTEAFF
many TRBJ1-1 NA TRBV29-1 TGCAGCGTAGCTCGACAGAGGAACACTGAAGCTTTCTTT CSVARQRNTEAFF
many TRBJ2-3 TRBD2 TRBV29-1 TGCAGCGTAGCAACGGGACTAGAGGCAGATACGCAGTATTTT CSVATGLEADTQYF
few TRBJ2-1 NA TRBV27 TGTGCCAGCAGCACACTCGGGGTTTTTTTCCACTGCAATGAGCAGTTCTTC CASSTLGVFFHCNEQFF
many TRBJ2-3 NA TRBV18 TGTGCCAGCTCGGAGCGGAGCACAGATACGCAGTATTTT CASSERSTDTQYF
NA TRBJ2-5 NA TRBV28 TGTGCCAGCAGTTATGGACAAGAGACCCAGTACTTC CASSYGQETQYF
NA TRBJ2-1 NA TRBV7-3 TGTGCCAGCAGCTTACCGGGGCTCTACAATGAGCAGTTCTTC CASSLPGLYNEQFF
many TRBJ2-5 TRBD2 TRBV2 TGTGCCAGCAGTGGGGAGGGAGGGGAGACCCAGTACTTC CASSGEGGETQYF
many TRBJ2-1 TRBD2 TRBV7-6 TGTGCCAGCAGCGATAGGACTAGCGGGGGTTACAATGAGCAGTTCTTC CASSDRTSGGYNEQFF
many TRBJ1-1 TRBD1 TRBV4-3 TGCGCCAGCAGCCAAGAGGCTGGACAGGGGAACACTGAAGCTTTCTTT CASSQEAGQGNTEAFF
many TRBJ2-3 TRBD2 TRBV6-5 TGTGCCAGCAGTTACCCTAGCGGGAGCGCTGTGGATACGCAGTATTTT CASSYPSGSAVDTQYF
large TRBJ2-3 TRBD2 TRBV4-1 TGCGCCAGCAGCCAAGGGCACAGCGGGAAACCATACACAGATACGCAGTATTTT CASSQGHSGKPYTDTQYF